This T cell receptor beta chain was identified in a study of cytomegalovirus exposure and HLA in healthy donors. Study-wide background: There were over 350 genotyped donors. Of these, roughly 86% fell in the genetic ancestry cluster associated with self-reported Caucasian donors.

This clone was observed a few times. Its specificity is unknown. Study findings and constraints: Links to common viral pathogens appeared, in a later analysis, for several of the most significant clusters.

Trimming took off 7 bases at V and 3 bases at J, with 10 bases between the two ends. The CDR3 is made up of 13 amino acids. Looked up from germline, CDR1 is MDHEN and CDR2 is SYDVKM. Nominally healthy donors were sampled, though unrecorded immune exposures were likely. The PCR contained 60 Vbeta and 13 Jbeta primers. Authors' analysis steps: Some 10 million of 80 million to 85 million unique TCR beta chains were shared, per a later count. Sequencing used immunoSEQ multiplex PCR; TCRdb keeps in-frame clones, though not all of them. That table furnishes V, J and clone size, whereas the DNA furnished D and trimming. The data contain more than 110,000 clones, 60% to 80% of them singletons.

The receptor's source is a male donor in good health and CMV-seronegative. Sequenced: PBMCs. V and J are TRBV28 and TRBJ1-5, with D unresolved. CDR3 in DNA: TGTGCCAGCATGGAGGGCACCAATCAGCCCCAGCATTTT. This encodes CASMEGTNQPQHF. Complete variable domain (other parts from reference TRBV28 and TRBJ1-5): DVKVTQSSRYLVKRTGEKVFLECVQDMDHENMFWYRQDPGLGLRLIYFSYDVKMKEKGDIPEGYSVSREKKERFSLILESASTNQTSMYLCASMEGTNQPQHFGDGTRLSIL.